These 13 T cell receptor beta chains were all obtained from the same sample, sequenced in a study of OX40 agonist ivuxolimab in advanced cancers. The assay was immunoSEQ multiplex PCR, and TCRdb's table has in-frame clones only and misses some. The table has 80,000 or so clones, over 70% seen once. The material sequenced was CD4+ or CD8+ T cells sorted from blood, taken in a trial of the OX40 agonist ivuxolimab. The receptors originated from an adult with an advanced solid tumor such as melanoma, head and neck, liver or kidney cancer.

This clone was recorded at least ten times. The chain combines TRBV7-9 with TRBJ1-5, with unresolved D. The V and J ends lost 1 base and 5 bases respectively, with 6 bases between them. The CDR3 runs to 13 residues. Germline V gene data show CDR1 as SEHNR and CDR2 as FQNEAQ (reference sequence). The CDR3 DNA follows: TGTGCCAGCAGCTTAGAGGAGGATCAGCCCCAGCATTTT. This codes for CASSLEEDQPQHF.

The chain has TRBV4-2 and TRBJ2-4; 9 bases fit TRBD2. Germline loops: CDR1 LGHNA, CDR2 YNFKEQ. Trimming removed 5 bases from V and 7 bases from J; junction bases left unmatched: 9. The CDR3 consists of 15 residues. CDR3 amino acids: CASSLSLAGDNIQYF. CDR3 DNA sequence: TGTGCCAGCAGCTTGAGCTTAGCGGGAGACAACATTCAGTACTTC.

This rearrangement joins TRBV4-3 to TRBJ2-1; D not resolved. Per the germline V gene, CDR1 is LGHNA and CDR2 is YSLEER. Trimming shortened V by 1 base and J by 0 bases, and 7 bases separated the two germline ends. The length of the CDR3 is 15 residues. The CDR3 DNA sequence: TGCGCCAGCAGCCAAGCGAAAAGCTCCTACAATGAGCAGTTCTTC. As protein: CASSQAKSSYNEQFF.

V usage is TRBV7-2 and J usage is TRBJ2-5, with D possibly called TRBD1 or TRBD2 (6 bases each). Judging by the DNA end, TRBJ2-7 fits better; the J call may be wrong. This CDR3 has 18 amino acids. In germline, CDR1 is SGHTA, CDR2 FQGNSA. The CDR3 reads CASSLGRPEGGSSYEQYF. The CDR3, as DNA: TGTGCCAGCAGCTTAGGGCGTCCCGAAGGGGGGAGCTCCTACGAGCAGTACTTC.

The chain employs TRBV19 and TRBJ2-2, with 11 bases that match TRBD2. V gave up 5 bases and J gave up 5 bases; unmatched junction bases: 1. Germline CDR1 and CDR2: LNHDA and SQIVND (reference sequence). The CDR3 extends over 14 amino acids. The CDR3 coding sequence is TGTGCCAGTAGTCGACTAGCGGGGACCGGGGAGCTGTTTTTT. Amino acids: CASSRLAGTGELFF.

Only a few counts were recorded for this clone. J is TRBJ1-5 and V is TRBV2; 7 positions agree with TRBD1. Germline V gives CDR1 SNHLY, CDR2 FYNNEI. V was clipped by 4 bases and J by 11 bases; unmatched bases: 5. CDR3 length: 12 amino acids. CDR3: CASSVYRGTQHF. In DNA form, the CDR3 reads TGTGCCAGCAGTGTATACAGGGGTACCCAGCATTTT.

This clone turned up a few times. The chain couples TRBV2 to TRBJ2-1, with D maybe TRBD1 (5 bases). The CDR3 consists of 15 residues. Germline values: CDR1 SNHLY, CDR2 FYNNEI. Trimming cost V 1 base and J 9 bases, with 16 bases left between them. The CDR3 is CASSEDITGSTEQFF. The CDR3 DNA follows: TGTGCCAGCAGTGAAGATATTACAGGTAGTACTGAGCAGTTCTTC.

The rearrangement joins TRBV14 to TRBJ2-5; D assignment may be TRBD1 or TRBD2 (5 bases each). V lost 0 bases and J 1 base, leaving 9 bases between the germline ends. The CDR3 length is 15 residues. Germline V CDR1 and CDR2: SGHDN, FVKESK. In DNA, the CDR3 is TGTGCCAGCAGCCAAGATCGTGGGGGCCAAGAGACCCAGTACTTC. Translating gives CASSQDRGGQETQYF.

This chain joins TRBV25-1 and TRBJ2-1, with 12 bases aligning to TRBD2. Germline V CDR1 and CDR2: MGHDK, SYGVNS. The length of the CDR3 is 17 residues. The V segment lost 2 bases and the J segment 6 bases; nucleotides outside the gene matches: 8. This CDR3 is CASSEGGLAGSFNEQFF. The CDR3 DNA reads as TGTGCCAGCAGTGAAGGCGGACTAGCGGGGAGTTTCAATGAGCAGTTCTTC.

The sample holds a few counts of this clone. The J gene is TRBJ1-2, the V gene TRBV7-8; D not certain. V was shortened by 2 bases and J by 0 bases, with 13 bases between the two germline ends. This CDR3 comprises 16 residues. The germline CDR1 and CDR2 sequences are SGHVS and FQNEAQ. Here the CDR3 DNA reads TGTGCCAGCAGCTTACCCGGGAACATAGCTAACTATGGCTACACCTTC. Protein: CASSLPGNIANYGYTF.

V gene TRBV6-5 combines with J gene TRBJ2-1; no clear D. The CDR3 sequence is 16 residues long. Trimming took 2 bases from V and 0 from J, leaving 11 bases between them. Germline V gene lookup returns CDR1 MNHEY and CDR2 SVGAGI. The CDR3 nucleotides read TGTGCCAGCAGTTACGACTCGACGAGCTCCTACAATGAGCAGTTCTTC. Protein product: CASSYDSTSSYNEQFF.

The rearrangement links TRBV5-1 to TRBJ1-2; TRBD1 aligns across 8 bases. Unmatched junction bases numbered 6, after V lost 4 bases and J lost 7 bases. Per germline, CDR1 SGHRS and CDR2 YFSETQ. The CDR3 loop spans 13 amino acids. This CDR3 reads CASSVGQASGYTF. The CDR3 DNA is TGCGCCAGCAGCGTGGGACAGGCCTCTGGCTACACCTTC. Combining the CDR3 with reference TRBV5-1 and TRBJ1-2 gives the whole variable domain KAGVTQTPRYLIKTRGQQVTLSCSPISGHRSVSWYQQTPGQGLQFLFEYFSETQRNKGNFPGRFSGRQFSNSRSEMNVSTLELGDSALYLCASSVGQASGYTFGSGTRLTVV.

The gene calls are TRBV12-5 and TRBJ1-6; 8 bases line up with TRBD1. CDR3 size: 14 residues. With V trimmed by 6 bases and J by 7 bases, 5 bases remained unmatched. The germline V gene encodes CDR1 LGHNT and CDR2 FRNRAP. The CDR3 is CASGRGDRNSPLHF. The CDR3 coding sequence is TGTGCTAGTGGCCGCGGGGACAGGAATTCACCCCTCCACTTT.